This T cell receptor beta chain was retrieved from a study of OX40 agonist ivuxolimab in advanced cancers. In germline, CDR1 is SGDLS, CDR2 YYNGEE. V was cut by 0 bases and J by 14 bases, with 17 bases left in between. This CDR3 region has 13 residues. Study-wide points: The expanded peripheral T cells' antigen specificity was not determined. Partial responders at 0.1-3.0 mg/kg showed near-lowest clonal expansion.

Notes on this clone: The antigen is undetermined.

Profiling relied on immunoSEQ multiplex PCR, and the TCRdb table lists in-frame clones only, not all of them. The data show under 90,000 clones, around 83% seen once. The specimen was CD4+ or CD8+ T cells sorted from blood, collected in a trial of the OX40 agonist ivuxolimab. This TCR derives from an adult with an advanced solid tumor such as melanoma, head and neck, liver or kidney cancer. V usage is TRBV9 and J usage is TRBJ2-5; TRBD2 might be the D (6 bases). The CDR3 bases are TGTGCCAGCAGCGTAGAAACCCGAGCGGGCCTATACTTC. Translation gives CASSVETRAGLYF.